This T cell receptor (beta chain) stems from a study of T cell changes during pregnancy in multiple sclerosis. The method was immunoSEQ multiplex PCR; TCRdb's version includes in-frame clones alone and lacks a portion of them. The table lists roughly 52,000 clones, 94% of them singletons. V lost 0 bases and J lost 5; bases outside the gene matches: 7. Germline CDR1 is MNHEY and CDR2 is SVGAGI. This CDR3 has 15 residues. The chain combines TRBV6-5 with TRBJ2-7, with TRBD2 identical over 7 bases. This specimen was CD8+ T cells from peripheral blood mononuclear cells, taken in the third trimester of pregnancy. The TCR was taken from a female donor with multiple sclerosis, enrolled in a pregnancy study. Here the CDR3 DNA reads TGTGCCAGCAGTTACTCGTTGGGGGAGGGTAACGAGCAGTACTTC. Protein product: CASSYSLGEGNEQYF.